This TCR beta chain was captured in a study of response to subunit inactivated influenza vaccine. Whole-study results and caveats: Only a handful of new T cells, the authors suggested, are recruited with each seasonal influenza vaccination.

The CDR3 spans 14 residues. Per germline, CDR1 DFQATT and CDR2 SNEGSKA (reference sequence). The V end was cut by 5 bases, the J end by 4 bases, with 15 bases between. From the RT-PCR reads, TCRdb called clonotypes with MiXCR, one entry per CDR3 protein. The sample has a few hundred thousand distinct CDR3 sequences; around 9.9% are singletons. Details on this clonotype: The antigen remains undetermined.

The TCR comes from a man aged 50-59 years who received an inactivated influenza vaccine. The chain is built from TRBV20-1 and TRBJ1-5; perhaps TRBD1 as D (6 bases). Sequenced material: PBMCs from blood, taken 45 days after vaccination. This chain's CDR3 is CSAARGTGNQPQHF. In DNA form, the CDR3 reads TGCAGTGCTGCAAGGGGGACGGGAAATCAGCCCCAGCATTTT.